This T cell receptor beta chain comes out of a study of vaccination effects on CD4 cells after COVID-19. Study background: The post-vaccine samples were taken, at the median, 72 days after the second dose.

Looked up from germline, CDR1 is LGHDT and CDR2 is YNNKEL (reference sequence). CDR3 length: 14 residues. Trimming took 5 bases from V and 0 from J, leaving 8 bases between them. Antigen-specific CD4+ T cell clonotypes were called by their expansion after viral peptide-pool culture in ViraFEST. Following 10 days of culture, CD4+ T cells were isolated. All study participants received two doses of BNT162b2 or mRNA-1273 vaccine. Supplemented with 8.5 to 10 IU/ml IL-2 and 9.5 to 10 ug/ml peptides, fewer than 2.5 million PBMC per well were kept in culture. The assay was immunoSEQ multiplex PCR, and TCRdb's table has in-frame clones only and misses some. This table has about 32,000 clones, around three quarters appearing once. Note on this clone: What it binds is unknown.

The clonotype was recovered from a human donor who received a COVID-19 vaccine. Material: CD4+ T cells from PBMCs cultured with HCoV-229E spike peptides, obtained after COVID-19 vaccination. V gene TRBV3-1 (or the pseudogene TRBV3-2) combines with J gene TRBJ1-3; D is unclear. As DNA, the CDR3 is TGTGCCAGCAGCGAGTACAGCTCTGGAAACACCATATATTTT. It encodes CASSEYSSGNTIYF.